This TCR beta chain was recorded in a study of T-cell memory formation after mild COVID-19. Study-level information: Largely, the TCR clusters proved donor specific. Study observations and caveats: Memory cells collected pre-infection included some clones that later responded, suggesting cross-reactive memory joined. Clones that shrank (day 15 to 85) were balanced CD4/CD8, whereas later expanders leaned CD4+.

TCRdb independently ran MiXCR on the 5' RACE reads; one entry per CDR3 protein. The table includes around 200,000 distinct CDR3 sequences, approximately 17% detected once. Germline lookup yields CDR1 SGHTA and CDR2 FQGNSA. Losses at the gene ends were 5 bases for V and 5 bases for J; bases not matched to a gene: 8. The CDR3 spans 17 residues. This clonotype was seen many times. The antigen is undetermined. This TCR came from a man aged 18 to 30 who had mild COVID-19 (a few samples of this study predate the infection). Cell type and time point are not known. Sequencing used PBMCs or a T cell subset sorted from them (not recorded which). The V gene is TRBV7-2, the J gene TRBJ2-3; 15 bases line up with TRBD2. CDR3 in amino acids: CASSPRTSGGAVDTQYF. The CDR3 DNA is TGTGCCAGCAGCCCGAGGACTAGCGGGGGGGCCGTAGATACGCAGTATTTT.